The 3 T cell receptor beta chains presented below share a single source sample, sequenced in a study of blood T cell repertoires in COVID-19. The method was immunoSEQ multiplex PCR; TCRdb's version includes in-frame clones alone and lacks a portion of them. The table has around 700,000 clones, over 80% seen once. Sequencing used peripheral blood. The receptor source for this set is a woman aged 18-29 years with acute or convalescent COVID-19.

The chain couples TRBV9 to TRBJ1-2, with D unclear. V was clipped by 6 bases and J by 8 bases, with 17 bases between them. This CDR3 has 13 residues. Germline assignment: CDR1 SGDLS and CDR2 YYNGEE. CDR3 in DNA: TGTGCCAGCAAACGGGAGGGAAGTCGCGGCTACACCTTC. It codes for CASKREGSRGYTF.

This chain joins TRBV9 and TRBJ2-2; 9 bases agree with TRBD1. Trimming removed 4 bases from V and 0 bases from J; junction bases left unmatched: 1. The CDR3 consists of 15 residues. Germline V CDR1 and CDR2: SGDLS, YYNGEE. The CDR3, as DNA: TGTGCCAGCAGCCGACAGGGGGCGAACACCGGGGAGCTGTTTTTT. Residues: CASSRQGANTGELFF.

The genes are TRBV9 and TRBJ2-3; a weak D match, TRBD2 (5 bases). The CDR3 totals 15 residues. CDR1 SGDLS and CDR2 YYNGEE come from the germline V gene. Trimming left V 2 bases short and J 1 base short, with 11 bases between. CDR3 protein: CASSVRTYRTDTQYF. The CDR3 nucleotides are TGTGCCAGCAGCGTCCGGACTTACCGCACAGATACGCAGTATTTT.